The 26 T cell receptor beta chains listed next were all sequenced from one sample in a study of T cell changes during pregnancy in multiple sclerosis. Profiled with immunoSEQ multiplex PCR; TCRdb holds only in-frame clones, not every one. The sample has tens of thousands of clones, roughly 88% seen once. Material: CD4+ T cells from peripheral blood mononuclear cells, obtained in the first trimester of pregnancy. The receptors here all came from a female donor in good health, enrolled as a control in a pregnancy study.

CDR3 sequence: CAWSLRGNGYTF. The CDR3 DNA reads as TGTGCCTGGAGTCTCAGGGGAAATGGCTACACCTTC. This sequence joins TRBV30 and TRBJ1-2; TRBD1 might be the D (6 bases). This CDR3 spans 12 amino acids. Trimming left V 2 bases short and J 6 bases short, with 10 bases between. Per germline, CDR1 GTSNPN and CDR2 SVGIG (reference sequence).

This rearrangement joins TRBV4-2 to TRBJ1-5, with D perhaps TRBD1 (6 bases). There are 14 residues in the CDR3. Trimming removed 4 bases from V and 3 bases from J, with 10 bases in between. The germline V gene encodes CDR1 LGHNA and CDR2 YNFKEQ. This CDR3 reads CASSPGGSNQPQHF. CDR3 coding DNA: TGTGCCAGCAGCCCGGGGGGCTCCAATCAGCCCCAGCATTTT.

The gene calls are TRBV30 and TRBJ1-2; 7 positions match TRBD1. Germline lookup yields CDR1 GTSNPN and CDR2 SVGIG (reference sequence). The CDR3 contains 12 residues. V lost 5 bases to trimming and J lost 3 bases; unmatched junction nucleotides: 3. As DNA, the CDR3 is TGTGCCTGGGGGACAGTCCACTATGGCTACACCTTC. This sequence encodes CAWGTVHYGYTF.

The genes are TRBV19 and TRBJ1-2; no clear D gene. CDR3 length equals 13 residues. The V gene lost 7 bases and the J gene lost 3 bases, with 12 bases spanning the gap. Germline CDR1 LNHDA, CDR2 SQIVND (reference sequence). CDR3 loop: CASTHRAYYGYTF. The CDR3 region has the DNA TGTGCCAGTACCCATAGAGCTTACTATGGCTACACCTTC.

The gene calls are TRBV6-6 and TRBJ1-1; TRBD1 agrees at 7 bases. V lost 7 bases and J lost 6; bases outside the gene matches: 8. Germline-derived CDR1 and CDR2 are MNHNY and SVGAGI (reference sequence). The CDR3 is 13 residues long. The DNA for the CDR3 is TGTGCCAGCACCTCCGACAGGGCTTCTGAAGCTTTCTTT. Translating gives CASTSDRASEAFF.

CDR3 region: CASSSARVGSNQPQHF. Here the CDR3 DNA reads TGTGCCAGCAGCTCGGCCAGGGTGGGTAGCAATCAGCCCCAGCATTTT. The chain recombines TRBV7-9 with TRBJ1-5, with a possible D match to TRBD1 (5 bases). Trimming stripped 4 bases from V and 0 bases from J, with 13 bases between. The CDR3 extends over 16 amino acids. Germline assignment: CDR1 SEHNR and CDR2 FQNEAQ (reference sequence).

This chain links TRBV30 with TRBJ1-5, with D possibly matching TRBD1 (6 bases). Germline CDR1 is GTSNPN and CDR2 is SVGIG (reference sequence). Deletions cut 0 bases from V and 0 bases from J, with 15 bases between. This CDR3 spans 17 amino acids. The CDR3 DNA reads as TGTGCCTGGAGTGTACCCCACGGACAGATTAGCAATCAGCCCCAGCATTTT. Amino acid sequence: CAWSVPHGQISNQPQHF.

CDR3 amino acids: CASSISTRYSYNEQFF. The CDR3 coding sequence is TGTGCCAGTAGTATCTCGACAAGGTACTCCTACAATGAGCAGTTCTTC. The chain joins TRBV19 to TRBJ2-1; no definite D call. Trimming shortened V by 3 bases and J by 0 bases, and 12 bases separated the two germline ends. In germline, CDR1 is LNHDA, CDR2 SQIVND (reference sequence). This CDR3 has 16 amino acids. The whole variable domain, remainder taken from reference TRBV19 and TRBJ2-1, is DGGITQSPKYLFRKEGQNVTLSCEQNLNHDAMYWYRQDPGQGLRLIYYSQIVNDFQKGDIAEGYSVSREKKESFPLTVTSAQKNPTAFYLCASSISTRYSYNEQFFGPGTRLTVL.

The chain combines TRBV11-2 with TRBJ2-2; the D gene is possibly TRBD1 (6 bases). Germline V CDR1 and CDR2: SGHAT, FQNNGV. This CDR3 is 15 amino acids long. The V end lost 3 bases, the J end lost 6 bases, and 14 bases lay between the germline ends. The CDR3 DNA sequence: TGTGCCAGCAGCTTTCAAACAGGGATCGCCGGGGAGCTGTTTTTT. This sequence encodes CASSFQTGIAGELFF. The full variable domain, its missing parts supplied by reference TRBV11-2 and TRBJ2-2, is EAGVAQSPRYKIIEKRQSVAFWCNPISGHATLYWYQQILGQGPKLLIQFQNNGVVDDSQLPKDRFSAERLKGVDSTLKIQPAKLEDSAVYLCASSFQTGIAGELFFGEGSRLTVL.

The V call is TRBV10-3, the J call TRBJ2-7; D remains unclear. Germline CDR1 is ENHRY and CDR2 is SYGVKD. This CDR3 comprises 15 residues. V dropped 0 bases and J dropped 0 bases, with 9 bases sitting between them. The CDR3 is CAISESNSLSYEQYF. The DNA of the CDR3 is TGTGCCATCAGTGAGTCGAACTCACTCTCCTACGAGCAGTACTTC.

The chain has TRBV4-3 and TRBJ2-3; TRBD1 aligns across 8 bases. Germline V CDR1 and CDR2: LGHNA, YSLEER. The V segment lost 0 bases and the J segment 3 bases; nucleotides outside the gene matches: 11. There are 18 residues in the CDR3. The CDR3 loop reads CASSQDLGPGGLTDTQYF. DNA for the CDR3: TGCGCCAGCAGCCAAGATTTGGGGCCAGGGGGCTTAACAGATACGCAGTATTTT.

V gene TRBV7-2 combines with J gene TRBJ2-5; possibly TRBD1 for D (6 bases). There are 15 residues in the CDR3. Trimming took off 2 bases at V and 4 bases at J, with 14 bases between the two ends. Germline CDR1 and CDR2: SGHTA and FQGNSA. In nucleotides, the CDR3 is TGTGCCAGCAGCTTACAGTCAGGGGTTAGAGAGACCCAGTACTTC. Amino acids: CASSLQSGVRETQYF.

The V call is TRBV29-1, the J call TRBJ2-5; maybe TRBD1 (6 bases). Germline V CDR1 and CDR2: SQVTM, ANQGSEA. Trimming took off 4 bases at V and 5 bases at J, with 11 bases between the two ends. CDR3 length: 12 residues. The DNA of the CDR3 is TGCAGCGTTGGGACAGTCGGGGAGACCCAGTACTTC. It specifies CSVGTVGETQYF.

The sample holds a few counts of this clone. The chain links TRBV30 to TRBJ1-1, with a possible D match to TRBD1 (6 bases). Trimming pared 0 bases from V and 8 bases from J, leaving 16 bases between. This CDR3 spans 14 amino acids. CDR1 and CDR2 from the germline V gene are GTSNPN and SVGIG (reference sequence). The CDR3 nucleotides read TGTGCCTGGAGTGTACGAGACAGGAGTTCGGAAGCTTTCTTT. Its translation is CAWSVRDRSSEAFF.

J is TRBJ1-5 and V is TRBV10-1; D is perhaps TRBD1 (5 bases). V was trimmed by 2 bases and J by 2 bases, leaving 10 bases between them. The CDR3 length is 15 residues. CDR1 WNHNN and CDR2 SYGVQD come from the germline V gene (reference sequence). The CDR3 region has the DNA TGCGCCAGCAGTGAGAGGGGCACAGGCAATCAGCCCCAGCATTTT. This codes for CASSERGTGNQPQHF.

This clone was seen more than once but under ten times. V and J are TRBV6-4 and TRBJ1-1, with unresolved D. CDR3 size: 12 residues. V dropped 6 bases and J dropped 1 base, with 6 bases sitting between them. Germline V lookup: CDR1 MRHNA, CDR2 SNTAGT. The CDR3 loop reads CASRGRNTEAFF. The CDR3 DNA reads as TGTGCCAGCAGGGGCAGGAACACTGAAGCTTTCTTT.

The V call is TRBV6-5, the J call TRBJ2-5; D possibly corresponds to TRBD1 (5 bases). Trimming left V 8 bases short and J 4 bases short, with 17 bases between. CDR1 and CDR2 from the germline V gene are MNHEY and SVGAGI. This CDR3 spans 14 amino acids. The DNA of the CDR3 is TGTGCCAGCCGAACTCCTAGTGGGGCAGAGACCCAGTACTTC. It yields the protein CASRTPSGAETQYF.

The rearrangement joins TRBV4-2 to TRBJ1-1; possible D gene TRBD1, 5 bases. V lost 2 bases and J 5 bases, leaving 15 bases between the germline ends. Germline assignment: CDR1 LGHNA and CDR2 YNFKEQ. This CDR3 is built from 15 residues. CDR3 loop: CASSQTGGLSTEAFF. The CDR3 coding sequence is TGTGCCAGCAGCCAAACCGGGGGTTTGAGTACTGAAGCTTTCTTT.

J is TRBJ1-2 and V is TRBV7-9, with D unclear. Germline V gene sequence: CDR1 SEHNR, CDR2 FQNEAQ (reference sequence). This CDR3 has 15 residues. The V gene lost 0 bases and the J gene lost 7 bases, with 15 bases spanning the gap. The CDR3 sequence is CASSLALDGGPGYTF. The CDR3 bases are TGTGCCAGCAGCTTAGCGCTTGACGGCGGGCCTGGCTACACCTTC.

Comment on this clone: One end of the junction fails to match germline, which may point to a read error. The chain links TRBV5-1 to TRBJ2-7; TRBD1 agrees at 7 bases. The germline gives CDR1 SGHRS, CDR2 YFSETQ. This CDR3 has 15 amino acids. The CDR3 DNA sequence: TGCGCCAGCAGCTTGGCCACAGGGGTCAGCTACAAGCAGTACTTC. Residues: CASSLATGVSYKQYF.

This clone has a single count. This chain uses TRBV5-1 with TRBJ1-2; D perhaps matches TRBD1 (6 bases). The germline V gene has CDR1 SGHRS and CDR2 YFSETQ. Trimming took 0 bases from V and 6 from J, leaving 9 bases between them. This CDR3 has 13 amino acids. This CDR3 reads CASSLGQVDGYTF. The CDR3 nucleotides read TGCGCCAGCAGCTTGGGACAGGTAGATGGCTACACCTTC.

CDR3: CASSPLTLAGGSQFF. The CDR3 DNA sequence: TGTGCCAGCAGCCCCCTTACGCTAGCGGGGGGGTCTCAGTTCTTC. The chain uses TRBV11-2 and TRBJ2-1, with 12 bases fitting TRBD2. The trim removed 5 bases at V and 13 bases at J, leaving 12 bases unmatched. Germline V gene data show CDR1 as SGHAT and CDR2 as FQNNGV. This CDR3 has 15 residues. The whole variable domain, filled in from reference TRBV11-2 and TRBJ2-1, reads EAGVAQSPRYKIIEKRQSVAFWCNPISGHATLYWYQQILGQGPKLLIQFQNNGVVDDSQLPKDRFSAERLKGVDSTLKIQPAKLEDSAVYLCASSPLTLAGGSQFFGPGTRLTVL.

V gene TRBV7-6 combines with J gene TRBJ1-6, with a tentative D call TRBD1 (6 bases). CDR1 and CDR2 (germline): SGHVS, FNYEAQ. This CDR3 has 16 amino acids. V dropped 2 bases and J dropped 3 bases, with 11 bases sitting between them. CDR3 sequence: CASSLQGQRYNSPLHF. The CDR3 bases are TGTGCCAGCAGCTTACAGGGGCAGCGCTATAATTCACCCCTCCACTTT.

The chain links TRBV18 to TRBJ1-1, with a tentative D call TRBD1 (6 bases). This CDR3 is built from 13 residues. Germline CDR1 and CDR2: KGHSH and LQKENI. Trimming removed 5 bases at V and 1 base at J, with 8 bases between. As DNA, the CDR3 is TGTGCCAGCTCAGCGGACAGGAACACTGAAGCTTTCTTT. Translated: CASSADRNTEAFF.

V and J are TRBV30 and TRBJ2-5; D is unclear. The CDR3 consists of 13 residues. V shed 4 bases and J shed 7 bases, with 16 bases lying between them. The germline CDR1 and CDR2 sequences are GTSNPN and SVGIG (reference sequence). The CDR3 DNA reads TGTGCCTGGATAGTGGCCCCCGGAGCGACCCAGTACTTC. Its protein product is CAWIVAPGATQYF. The whole variable domain, filled in from reference TRBV30 and TRBJ2-5, reads SQTIHQWPATLVQPVGSPLSLECTVEGTSNPNLYWYRQAAGRGLQLLFYSVGIGQISSEVPQNLSASRPQDRQFILSSKKLLLSDSGFYLCAWIVAPGATQYFGPGTRLLVL.

The V gene is TRBV11-3, the J gene TRBJ2-7, with D maybe TRBD2 (5 bases). This CDR3 region has 15 residues. The germline V and J ends were trimmed by 5 bases and 2 bases, with 16 bases remaining between them. Germline values: CDR1 SGHNT, CDR2 YENEEA. The CDR3 nucleotides are TGTGCCAGCAGCCCGCGGACTGTGGGCGCCTACGAGCAGTACTTC. Amino acids: CASSPRTVGAYEQYF.